This passage covers 20 T cell receptor beta chains from one sample sequenced in a study of long-term antiretroviral therapy in people with HIV. Researchers report immunoSEQ v3.0 was run at survey level. TCRdb keeps only in-frame clones here, not all; method: immunoSEQ multiplex PCR. The sample consists of approximately 41,000 clones, 80% to 85% of them appearing once. This material consisted of unsorted PBMCs, taken 1.5 years after starting antiretroviral therapy. The receptors were gathered from a man in his late teens or twenties with HIV.

The rearrangement joins TRBV29-1 to TRBJ1-2; TRBD1 aligns across 7 bases. V shed 3 bases, J shed 8 bases, and the junction held 6 bases outside the gene matches. The germline CDR1 and CDR2 sequences are SQVTM and ANQGSEA. CDR3 size: 12 residues. CDR3 in DNA: TGCAGCGTTGAGCGGACAGGCACGGGCTACACCTTC. It is translated as CSVERTGTGYTF.

The chain uses TRBV28 and TRBJ2-1, with D uncertain. Trimming shortened V by 8 bases and J by 8 bases, and 16 bases separated the two germline ends. The CDR3 runs to 13 residues. Germline CDR1 and CDR2: MDHEN and SYDVKM. The CDR3 coding sequence is TGTGCCAGCGCCGGGCCCTCCTTGGATGAGCAGTTCTTC. This codes for CASAGPSLDEQFF.

The gene calls are TRBV5-6 and TRBJ1-4, with 7 bases lining up with TRBD1. The CDR3 is 14 amino acids. Germline-derived CDR1 and CDR2 are SGHDT and YYEEEE. J was trimmed by 6 bases and V by 1 base; bases with no gene match: 3. CDR3 coding DNA: TGTGCCAGCAGCTTGACAGGGGAAGATGAAAAACTGTTTTTT. This codes for CASSLTGEDEKLFF.

V usage is TRBV6-5 and J usage is TRBJ2-7; 8 bases match TRBD2. V was clipped by 3 bases and J by 3 bases; unmatched bases: 4. The germline CDR1 and CDR2 sequences are MNHEY and SVGAGI. The length of the CDR3 is 14 residues. CDR3: CASSYSTSVYEQYF. The CDR3 nucleotides are TGTGCCAGCAGTTATTCGACTAGCGTCTACGAGCAGTACTTC.

The rearrangement uses TRBV7-2 and TRBJ2-3, with 7 nucleotides matching TRBD1. Looked up from germline, CDR1 is SGHTA and CDR2 is FQGNSA. The V and J ends lost 4 bases and 4 bases, in that order; junction bases with no gene match: 2. CDR3 length: 13 amino acids. The CDR3 region is CASSWTGADTQYF. The CDR3 DNA is TGTGCCAGCAGCTGGACAGGCGCAGATACGCAGTATTTT.

CDR3 sequence: CASTQRQGENYGYTF. The CDR3 coding sequence is TGTGCCAGCACCCAAAGGCAGGGGGAGAACTATGGCTACACCTTC. The chain joins TRBV2 to TRBJ1-2; 7 bases map to TRBD1. Germline assignment: CDR1 SNHLY and CDR2 FYNNEI. The CDR3 length is 15 residues. V lost 7 bases, J lost 2 bases, and 10 bases stayed unmatched.

The rearrangement uses TRBV28 and TRBJ1-4, with TRBD1 identical over 10 bases. The V segment lost 5 bases and the J segment 7 bases; nucleotides outside the gene matches: 10. The CDR3 has 16 amino acids. Germline CDR1 and CDR2: MDHEN and SYDVKM. The CDR3 is CASSPPGTGVIEKLFF. Written as DNA, the CDR3 is TGTGCCAGCAGTCCACCGGGGACAGGGGTTATTGAAAAACTGTTTTTT.

J is TRBJ2-2 and V is TRBV6-1; TRBD2 might be the D (6 bases). The CDR3 is 16 residues long. V was shortened by 1 base and J by 6 bases, with 15 bases between the two germline ends. Germline V gene data show CDR1 as MNHNS and CDR2 as SASEGT. The CDR3 reads CASSEGQTRRSGELFF. In DNA, the CDR3 is TGTGCCAGCAGTGAAGGTCAGACTAGGAGGTCCGGGGAGCTGTTTTTT.

V and J are TRBV5-6 and TRBJ1-5; 8 bases map to TRBD1. This CDR3 is 13 amino acids long. Per the germline V gene, CDR1 is SGHDT and CDR2 is YYEEEE. Unmatched junction bases numbered 6, after V lost 2 bases and J lost 11 bases. CDR3 sequence (DNA): TGTGCCAGCAGCTTAACAGGGGGGCAAACCCAGCATTTT. It specifies CASSLTGGQTQHF. The whole variable domain, remainder taken from reference TRBV5-6 and TRBJ1-5, is DAGVTQSPTHLIKTRGQQVTLRCSPKSGHDTVSWYQQALGQGPQFIFQYYEEEERQRGNFPDRFSGHQFPNYSSELNVNALLLGDSALYLCASSLTGGQTQHFGDGTRLSIL.

This chain uses TRBV2 with TRBJ2-7; a possible D gene is TRBD2 (6 bases). CDR1 and CDR2 (germline): SNHLY, FYNNEI. V was clipped by 7 bases and J by 1 base, with 11 bases between them. This CDR3 contains 13 residues. CDR3 sequence reads: CASTAGPSYEQYF. The CDR3 region has the DNA TGTGCCAGCACGGCGGGACCTTCCTACGAGCAGTACTTC.

The chain employs TRBV27 and TRBJ2-7; 9 positions match TRBD2. CDR1 and CDR2 from the germline V gene are MNHEY and SMNVEV (reference sequence). With V trimmed by 3 bases and J by 4 bases, 4 bases remained unmatched. This CDR3 comprises 14 residues. CDR3 sequence (DNA): TGTGCCAGCAGTTTCGCGGGAGGGGAGTACGAGCAGTACTTC. It is translated as CASSFAGGEYEQYF.

The chain links TRBV6-5 to TRBJ1-1; no definite D call. This CDR3 comprises 13 residues. Trimming pared 1 base from V and 4 bases from J, leaving 7 bases between. CDR1 is MNHEY and CDR2 is SVGAGI in the germline V gene. CDR3 nucleotides: TGTGCCAGCAGTTACTTGGGTGCCACTGAAGCTTTCTTT. Amino acids: CASSYLGATEAFF.

The chain employs TRBV6-5 and TRBJ2-2; D is undetermined. V was trimmed by 6 bases and J by 6 bases, leaving 17 bases between them. Germline V lookup: CDR1 MNHEY, CDR2 SVGAGI. The CDR3 extends over 15 amino acids. The CDR3 is CASRIYPKTAGELFF. For the CDR3, the DNA is TGTGCCAGCAGAATTTACCCGAAAACTGCCGGGGAGCTGTTTTTT.

The sample holds one count of this clone. The chain recombines TRBV18 with TRBJ2-1, with D possibly matching TRBD1 (5 bases). Deletions cut 1 base from V and 8 bases from J, with 15 bases between. Germline CDR1 KGHSH, CDR2 LQKENI. CDR3 length: 15 residues. For the CDR3, the DNA is TGTGCCAGCTCACCACAGGCAGGGTTGATGTATGAGCAGTTCTTC. Protein product: CASSPQAGLMYEQFF.

The chain uses TRBV9 and TRBJ2-2; 13 bases are shared with TRBD2. This CDR3 spans 20 amino acids. V gave up 0 bases and J gave up 4 bases; unmatched junction bases: 12. CDR1 is SGDLS, CDR2 YYNGEE, per germline. The CDR3 reads CASSVAPGLAGTLGTGELFF. DNA of the CDR3: TGTGCCAGCAGCGTAGCGCCGGGACTAGCGGGGACTTTGGGCACCGGGGAGCTGTTTTTT.

Details on this clone: At one boundary the junction diverges from the germline segment, which might be a read error. The chain links TRBV6-6 to TRBJ1-1; D is ambiguous. CDR1 is MNHNY, CDR2 SVGAGI, per germline (reference sequence). The CDR3 is made up of 14 amino acids. CDR3 loop: CASSYLSLNTEAFF. The CDR3 DNA sequence: TGTGCCAGCAGTTACCTCAGCTTGAATACTGAAGCTTTCTTT.

The genes are TRBV13 and TRBJ2-7; 15 bases map to TRBD2. V dropped 5 bases and J dropped 0; count of bases not matched to a gene: 14. CDR1 and CDR2 (germline): PRHDT, FYEKMQ (reference sequence). This CDR3 comprises 20 residues. The CDR3 region has the DNA TGTGCCAGCAGCCCCGGACTAGCGGGAGGGCAAGCGGGATCCTCCTACGAGCAGTACTTC. Its protein product is CASSPGLAGGQAGSSYEQYF.

V usage is TRBV27 and J usage is TRBJ2-2; TRBD1 matches 8 bases. This CDR3 is built from 15 residues. Germline V CDR1 and CDR2: MNHEY, SMNVEV (reference sequence). Germline trimming cut 6 bases from V and 5 bases from J; bases unmatched to any gene: 8. The CDR3 nucleotides read TGTGCCAGCAGGCGCAGACAGGGGTCGACCGGGGAGCTGTTTTTT. Its protein is CASRRRQGSTGELFF.

This clone was seen a few times. V usage is TRBV30 and J usage is TRBJ2-7; 7 nucleotides agree with TRBD1. Trimming at V came to 3 bases and at J to 6 bases, leaving 11 bases not matched to a gene. This CDR3 region has 14 residues. Germline V gene data show CDR1 as GTSNPN and CDR2 as SVGIG (reference sequence). CDR3 DNA sequence: TGTGCCTGGAGCGCCGGGACAGCGGTGGGCGAGCAGTACTTC. Encoded protein: CAWSAGTAVGEQYF. Full variable domain (missing parts from reference TRBV30 and TRBJ2-7): SQTIHQWPATLVQPVGSPLSLECTVEGTSNPNLYWYRQAAGRGLQLLFYSVGIGQISSEVPQNLSASRPQDRQFILSSKKLLLSDSGFYLCAWSAGTAVGEQYFGPGTRLTVT.

J is TRBJ2-7 and V is TRBV5-6; D ambiguous. V was pared by 1 base and J by 6 bases, with 14 bases between. The CDR3 extends over 14 amino acids. Germline CDR1 reads SGHDT; CDR2 reads YYEEEE. In DNA form, the CDR3 reads TGTGCCAGCAGCTTGTTTTGGAGTTACACCGAGCAGTACTTC. It yields the protein CASSLFWSYTEQYF.